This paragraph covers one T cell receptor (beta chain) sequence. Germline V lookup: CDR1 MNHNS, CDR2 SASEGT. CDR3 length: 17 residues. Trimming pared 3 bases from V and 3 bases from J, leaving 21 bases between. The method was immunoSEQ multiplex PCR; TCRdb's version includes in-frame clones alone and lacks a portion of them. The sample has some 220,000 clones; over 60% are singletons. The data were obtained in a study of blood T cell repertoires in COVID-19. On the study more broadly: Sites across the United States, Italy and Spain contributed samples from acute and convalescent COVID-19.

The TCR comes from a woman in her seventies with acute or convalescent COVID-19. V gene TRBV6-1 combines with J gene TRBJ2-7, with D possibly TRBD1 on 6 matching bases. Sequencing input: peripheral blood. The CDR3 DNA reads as TGTGCCAGCAGTGACAGAGACGGACAGATCGGGCTCTACGAGCAGTACTTC. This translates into CASSDRDGQIGLYEQYF.